Presented here are 17 T cell receptor beta chains from one specimen sequenced in a study of blood T cell repertoires in COVID-19. TCRdb's copy holds only in-frame clones and misses some; the assay was immunoSEQ multiplex PCR. The sample lists 130,000 or so clones, around 88% occurring once. The sample comprised peripheral blood. These receptor sequences come from a woman aged 55 to 70 with acute or convalescent COVID-19.

This rearrangement joins TRBV6-5 to TRBJ2-7; TRBD1 aligns across 8 bases. Germline trimming cut 4 bases from V and 3 bases from J; bases unmatched to any gene: 5. This CDR3 is built from 14 residues. Germline-derived CDR1 and CDR2 are MNHEY and SVGAGI. The CDR3: CASSLDRELYEQYF. CDR3 in DNA: TGTGCCAGCAGTTTGGACAGGGAGCTCTACGAGCAGTACTTC.

The table lists this clone with a few counts. The gene calls are TRBV4-1 and TRBJ2-2, with D unresolved. This CDR3 has 15 residues. CDR1 and CDR2 (germline): MGHRA, YSYEKL. The V end was cut by 6 bases, the J end by 1 base, with 12 bases between. Here the CDR3 reads CASSLDTLNTGELFF. DNA of the CDR3: TGCGCCAGCAGTCTTGACACGCTGAACACCGGGGAGCTGTTTTTT.

The rearrangement links TRBV28 to TRBJ2-7; unclear D gene. The CDR3 is 12 amino acids. Germline V gene lookup returns CDR1 MDHEN and CDR2 SYDVKM. V lost 4 bases to trimming and J lost 0 bases, with 4 bases between them. The CDR3 region is CASSYSSYEQYF. The CDR3 DNA follows: TGTGCCAGCAGTTACAGCTCCTACGAGCAGTACTTC.

This chain uses TRBV7-9 with TRBJ1-1; D ambiguous. Trimming removed 5 bases at V and 3 bases at J, with 7 bases between. Germline values: CDR1 SEHNR, CDR2 FQNEAQ (reference sequence). This CDR3 contains 12 residues. The CDR3 spells CASSDGDTEAFF. CDR3 nucleotide sequence: TGTGCCAGCAGCGACGGGGACACTGAAGCTTTCTTT.

CDR3 bases: TGTGCCAGCAGCGCGACAGGGTGGACCGGGGAGCTGTTTTTT. Its protein product is CASSATGWTGELFF. The chain recombines TRBV7-2 with TRBJ2-2, with 7 bases aligning to TRBD1. With 5 bases clipped from V and 5 bases from J, the junction kept 5 bases outside the gene matches. The CDR3 totals 14 residues. The germline gives CDR1 SGHTA, CDR2 FQGNSA.

In regard to this clone: Other DNA sequences in the same sample also yield this CDR3. This chain connects TRBV7-3 to TRBJ1-1, with D perhaps matching TRBD1 (5 bases). CDR3 length equals 13 residues. Germline values: CDR1 SGHTA, CDR2 FQGTGA. Trimming took 6 bases from V and 1 from J, leaving 9 bases between them. The DNA of the CDR3 is TGTGCCAGCAGTGTCCAGGGGAACACTGAAGCTTTCTTT. It encodes CASSVQGNTEAFF.

This chain joins TRBV4-1 and TRBJ1-6; D gene unclear. The germline V and J ends were trimmed by 0 bases and 5 bases, with 8 bases remaining between them. The CDR3 is made up of 15 amino acids. Germline V gene sequence: CDR1 MGHRA, CDR2 YSYEKL. This CDR3 is CASSQDELNNSPLHF. CDR3 DNA: TGCGCCAGCAGCCAAGACGAGCTAAATAATTCACCCCTCCACTTT.

The V and J genes are TRBV28 and TRBJ1-1, with D unresolved. This CDR3 is built from 14 residues. Germline V gene sequence: CDR1 MDHEN, CDR2 SYDVKM. With 2 bases removed from V and 0 bases from J, the gap between germline ends came to 7 bases. This CDR3 is CASSLTLMNTEAFF. As DNA, the CDR3 is TGTGCCAGCAGTTTAACTCTAATGAACACTGAAGCTTTCTTT.

The sample holds one count of this clone. The rearrangement links TRBV21-1 to TRBJ2-2; TRBD2 is the table's D call, not checked against the DNA. TRBV21-1 is flagged as a pseudogene. CDR3 length: 12 residues. The CDR3 DNA reads as TGTGCCAATAGGGGAGGGACCGGGGAGCTGTTTTTT. It encodes CANRGGTGELFF.

The genes are TRBV3-1 (or the pseudogene TRBV3-2) and TRBJ2-3; tentative D call: TRBD1 (5 bases). CDR1 is LGHDT and CDR2 is YNNKEL in the germline V gene (reference sequence). CDR3 length: 14 amino acids. Trimming cost V 4 bases and J 6 bases, with 14 bases left between them. The CDR3 DNA is TGTGCCAGCAGCCGGACACCCCGTTGGGATACGCAGTATTTT. It translates to CASSRTPRWDTQYF.

This clone has a single count. This sequence joins TRBV18 and TRBJ2-2; maybe TRBD2 (6 bases). This CDR3 has 16 residues. The germline V gene has CDR1 KGHSH and CDR2 LQKENI. Trimming removed 3 bases from V and 3 bases from J, with 14 bases in between. For the CDR3, the DNA is TGTGCCAGCTCACCGGCCGGGGGTTTGGACACCGGGGAGCTGTTTTTT. It encodes CASSPAGGLDTGELFF.

The CDR3 bases are TGTGCCAGTAGTATTACCGAGGGATCCGGAAACACCATATATTTT. Its translation is CASSITEGSGNTIYF. The chain uses TRBV19 and TRBJ1-3; D call uncertain. The CDR3 sequence is 15 residues long. Germline-derived CDR1 and CDR2 are LNHDA and SQIVND (reference sequence). V was cut by 3 bases and J by 4 bases, with 13 bases left in between.

The V call is TRBV7-2, the J call TRBJ1-4; TRBD1 agrees at 9 bases. The CDR3 spans 13 residues. The germline V gene has CDR1 SGHTA and CDR2 FQGNSA. V dropped 10 bases and J dropped 8; count of bases not matched to a gene: 8. CDR3 sequence: CATGGQGGEKLFF. CDR3 in DNA: TGTGCCACCGGGGGACAGGGCGGGGAAAAACTGTTTTTT.

The chain joins TRBV6-1 to TRBJ2-2; 7 nucleotides agree with TRBD1. Germline CDR1 and CDR2: MNHNS and SASEGT. J lost 0 bases, V lost 4 bases, and 5 bases had no gene match. The CDR3 totals 16 residues. The CDR3, as DNA: TGTGCCAGCAGTGTGACCGGGACAGCGAACACCGGGGAGCTGTTTTTT. Translating gives CASSVTGTANTGELFF.

The table lists this clone with a count of one. This specimen includes other DNA sequences encoding the same CDR3. The chain carries TRBV5-4 and TRBJ1-2; maybe TRBD1 (6 bases). CDR3 length: 13 amino acids. Looked up from germline, CDR1 is SGHNT and CDR2 is YYREEE (reference sequence). V was clipped by 4 bases and J by 2 bases, with 9 bases between them. CDR3 nucleotides: TGTGCCAGCAGCCTGGACAGCAACTATGGCTACACCTTC. Translating gives CASSLDSNYGYTF.

The rearrangement joins TRBV5-1 to TRBJ2-1; weak D call: TRBD2 (6 bases). The CDR3 is 14 residues long. V was pared by 4 bases and J by 5 bases, with 13 bases between. The V gene's germline CDR1 is SGHRS and CDR2 YFSETQ. The CDR3 DNA follows: TGCGCCAGCAGCCGGGACTCCGGGAACAATGAGCAGTTCTTC. It translates to CASSRDSGNNEQFF.

The chain recombines TRBV9 with TRBJ1-4, with a possible D match to TRBD1 (5 bases). Germline V CDR1 and CDR2: SGDLS, YYNGEE. CDR3 length: 17 amino acids. Trimming took off 4 bases at V and 0 bases at J, with 16 bases between the two ends. The DNA of the CDR3 is TGTGCCAGCAGCTACCTCAGGGAAGATGCAACTAATGAAAAACTGTTTTTT. Translated, it gives CASSYLREDATNEKLFF.